Shown below are 2 T cell receptor beta chains from a single sample sequenced in a study of blood T cells in healthy people across ages. A sample-barcoded 5' primer and a J-beta primer mix were used in a second PCR of roughly 7 to 11 cycles. TCRdb redid the calling of the 5' RACE reads with MiXCR, one entry per CDR3 protein. The data show 890,000 or so distinct CDR3 sequences, approximately 67% seen once. Sequencing was done on a sample of blood. Receptors were obtained from a man aged 25 to 40 in good health.

This clonotype was picked up a small number of times. The genes are TRBV4-2 and TRBJ1-2; the D gene is possibly TRBD1 (6 bases). This CDR3 is built from 16 residues. Trimming left V 0 bases short and J 6 bases short, with 17 bases between. Germline lookup yields CDR1 LGHNA and CDR2 YNFKEQ. CDR3 sequence: CASSQDRTGKDNGYTF. The CDR3 DNA sequence: TGTGCCAGCAGCCAAGACCGAACAGGGAAGGATAATGGCTACACCTTC.

This chain joins TRBV21-1 and TRBJ2-1; the table calls TRBD1, which could not be checked here. TRBV21-1 is termed a pseudogene. The CDR3 covers 16 residues. The CDR3 loop reads CASSSQGTDSYNEQFF. The CDR3 nucleotides read TGTGCCAGCAGCTCTCAAGGGACAGACTCCTACAATGAGCAGTTCTTC.